Given below is one T cell receptor beta chain in context. The data were taken from a study of OX40 agonist ivuxolimab in advanced cancers. The CDR3 loop spans 14 amino acids. Trimming left V 5 bases short and J 4 bases short, with 14 bases between. The V gene's germline CDR1 is SNHLY and CDR2 FYNNEI. Generated by immunoSEQ multiplex PCR, the TCRdb table keeps only in-frame clones and is missing some. The sample carries fewer than 25,000 clones, just under 75% recorded once. The chain is built from TRBV2 and TRBJ1-1, with D possibly being TRBD1 (6 bases). Sequencing used CD4+ or CD8+ T cells sorted from blood, obtained in a trial of the OX40 agonist ivuxolimab. The receptor comes from an adult with an advanced solid tumor such as melanoma, head and neck, liver or kidney cancer. CDR3 region: CASSPEVGGTEAFF. The CDR3 coding sequence is TGTGCCAGCAGTCCCGAGGTAGGGGGCACTGAAGCTTTCTTT.